This TCR beta chain was identified in a study of blood T cells in healthy people across ages. The germline gives CDR1 SGHDN, CDR2 FVKESK. V was shortened by 4 bases and J by 7 bases, with 11 bases between the two germline ends. The CDR3 has 12 residues. Using a J-beta primer mix together with a sample-barcoded 5' primer, a second PCR was run for 7 to 11 cycles. TCRdb recomputed calls from the 5' RACE reads with MiXCR, one row per CDR3 protein. The table lists 1.5 million to 2 million distinct CDR3 sequences, 28% of them singletons. The J gene is TRBJ2-7, the V gene TRBV14; D is uncertain. Sequenced material: blood. The receptor was derived from a woman in her twenties or thirties in good health. CDR3 protein: CASSLIINEQYF. CDR3 nucleotide sequence: TGTGCCAGCAGCCTGATCATCAATGAGCAGTACTTC.